Below, 23 T cell receptor beta chains from the same sample are listed, as sequenced in a study of blood T cell repertoires in COVID-19. Repertoires were generated with immunoSEQ multiplex PCR, while TCRdb's copy carries only in-frame clones and drops some. Of over 130,000 clones in the sample, 80% to 90% were seen once. The sample taken for sequencing was peripheral blood. Source of these receptors: an elderly woman with acute or convalescent COVID-19.

The chain combines TRBV5-1 with TRBJ1-2; TRBD1 aligns across 8 bases. The CDR3 sequence is 15 residues long. The V gene end was trimmed by 0 bases and the J gene end by 7 bases; junction bases not matched to a gene: 8. The germline V gene has CDR1 SGHRS and CDR2 YFSETQ. Written as DNA, the CDR3 is TGCGCCAGCAGCTTGGAAGGCCAGGGGGCATTTGGCTACACCTTC. This encodes CASSLEGQGAFGYTF.

The V and J genes are TRBV2 and TRBJ1-6; D unresolved. The V and J ends lost 5 bases and 7 bases respectively, with 9 bases between them. This CDR3 is 13 amino acids long. Looked up from germline, CDR1 is SNHLY and CDR2 is FYNNEI. The CDR3, as DNA: TGTGCCAGCAGTACCGACACCAATTCACCCCTCCACTTT. Translation gives CASSTDTNSPLHF.

The CDR3 spells CASGFDPGLGQLYSNQPQHF. CDR3 bases: TGTGCTAGTGGTTTCGACCCAGGCCTGGGACAGCTATATAGCAATCAGCCCCAGCATTTT. This sequence joins TRBV12-5 and TRBJ1-5, with TRBD1 matching 7 bases. The CDR3 length is 20 residues. The trim removed 3 bases at V and 0 bases at J, leaving 17 bases unmatched. Germline V lookup: CDR1 LGHNT, CDR2 FRNRAP.

This chain uses TRBV19 with TRBJ1-5; 10 bases line up with TRBD1. This CDR3 comprises 16 residues. The ends lost 3 bases at V and 6 bases at J; junction bases unmatched: 8. Per the germline V gene, CDR1 is LNHDA and CDR2 is SQIVND (reference sequence). The CDR3 sequence: CASSIAHGTGVQPQHF. The DNA for the CDR3 is TGTGCCAGTAGTATCGCACATGGGACAGGGGTTCAGCCCCAGCATTTT.

This clone was recorded a few times. The chain is built from TRBV6-2 or TRBV6-3 and TRBJ2-7, with a weak D call TRBD1 (6 bases). V lost 4 bases and J 2 bases, leaving 15 bases between the germline ends. The CDR3 is 15 residues long. The germline V gene encodes CDR1 MNHEY and CDR2 SVGEGT. This CDR3 reads CASSSGGGVTYEQYF. The CDR3 bases are TGTGCCAGCAGTTCCGGTGGGGGCGTAACCTACGAGCAGTACTTC.

This chain connects TRBV5-6 to TRBJ2-1; TRBD1 matches 7 bases. CDR3 length: 15 amino acids. Trimming at V came to 4 bases and at J to 0 bases, leaving 4 bases not matched to a gene. Germline V lookup: CDR1 SGHDT, CDR2 YYEEEE. CDR3 nucleotides: TGTGCCAGCAGCACAAGACAGGGCTCCTACAATGAGCAGTTCTTC. This codes for CASSTRQGSYNEQFF. Looking up the rest from reference TRBV5-6 and TRBJ2-1 gives the full variable domain: DAGVTQSPTHLIKTRGQQVTLRCSPKSGHDTVSWYQQALGQGPQFIFQYYEEEERQRGNFPDRFSGHQFPNYSSELNVNALLLGDSALYLCASSTRQGSYNEQFFGPGTRLTVL.

The rearrangement joins TRBV28 to TRBJ1-4; 8 bases line up with TRBD1. Trimming at V came to 6 bases and at J to 7 bases, leaving 1 base not matched to a gene. This CDR3 spans 12 amino acids. Germline V gene lookup returns CDR1 MDHEN and CDR2 SYDVKM. The CDR3 reads CASRQGGEKLFF. In nucleotides, the CDR3 is TGTGCCAGCAGACAGGGGGGTGAAAAACTGTTTTTT.

J is TRBJ1-1 and V is TRBV18, with D perhaps TRBD1 (6 bases). The germline CDR1 and CDR2 sequences are KGHSH and LQKENI. The CDR3 contains 16 residues. The germline V and J ends were trimmed by 0 bases and 0 bases, with 11 bases remaining between them. The CDR3 coding sequence is TGTGCCAGCTCACCACCCAGGGGAATTATGAACACTGAAGCTTTCTTT. The encoded protein is CASSPPRGIMNTEAFF.

The chain recombines TRBV10-3 with TRBJ1-5; 8 bases fit TRBD1. The CDR3 is 16 amino acids. The germline V gene encodes CDR1 ENHRY and CDR2 SYGVKD. Unmatched junction bases numbered 10, after V lost 2 bases and J lost 7 bases. CDR3 residues: CAISETEPRTGQPQHF. In DNA form, the CDR3 reads TGTGCCATCAGTGAGACAGAACCCCGGACAGGGCAGCCCCAGCATTTT.

This sequence joins TRBV5-1 and TRBJ2-2, with D perhaps TRBD1 (6 bases). The CDR3 spans 14 residues. CDR1 SGHRS and CDR2 YFSETQ come from the germline V gene. V lost 3 bases and J lost 1, with 7 bases in between. The CDR3 sequence: CASSSQGNTGELFF. The CDR3 coding sequence is TGCGCCAGCAGCTCACAGGGGAACACCGGGGAGCTGTTTTTT.

CDR3 in DNA: TGTGCCAGCAGCTTAGGAGCGGGATTAGCCAAAAACATTCAGTACTTC. Translating it yields CASSLGAGLAKNIQYF. The rearrangement joins TRBV11-1 to TRBJ2-4, with TRBD2 matching 7 bases. Germline V gene sequence: CDR1 SGHAT, CDR2 FQDESV (reference sequence). The CDR3 covers 16 residues. V dropped 1 base and J dropped 0; count of bases not matched to a gene: 3.

This chain links TRBV19 with TRBJ2-7; tentatively, D is TRBD1 (6 bases). This CDR3 is 14 amino acids long. V was shortened by 3 bases and J by 0 bases, with 9 bases between the two germline ends. Per germline, CDR1 LNHDA and CDR2 SQIVND (reference sequence). This chain's CDR3 is CASSIYRDSYEQYF. The CDR3 bases are TGTGCCAGTAGTATCTACAGGGACTCCTACGAGCAGTACTTC. Drawing the rest from reference TRBV19 and TRBJ2-7, the complete variable domain is DGGITQSPKYLFRKEGQNVTLSCEQNLNHDAMYWYRQDPGQGLRLIYYSQIVNDFQKGDIAEGYSVSREKKESFPLTVTSAQKNPTAFYLCASSIYRDSYEQYFGPGTRLTVT.

The V and J genes are TRBV5-1 and TRBJ2-3; TRBD1 agrees at 10 bases. The CDR3 runs to 16 residues. With V trimmed by 3 bases and J by 0 bases, 4 bases remained unmatched. Germline-derived CDR1 and CDR2 are SGHRS and YFSETQ. The CDR3 loop reads CASSSTGGFSTDTQYF. CDR3 DNA: TGCGCCAGCAGCTCGACAGGGGGCTTTAGCACAGATACGCAGTATTTT.

The chain joins TRBV6-5 to TRBJ2-7; TRBD2 aligns across 12 bases. Trimming removed 6 bases from V and 6 bases from J; junction bases left unmatched: 6. The germline gives CDR1 MNHEY, CDR2 SVGAGI. This CDR3 is built from 14 residues. CDR3 loop: CASRLAGGPGEQYF. The CDR3 nucleotides are TGTGCCAGCAGGCTAGCGGGGGGGCCTGGCGAGCAGTACTTC.

The chain carries TRBV27 and TRBJ1-6, with TRBD1 identical over 9 bases. V shed 7 bases and J 6 bases; nucleotides not matched to a gene: 4. The CDR3 is 14 residues long. CDR1 MNHEY and CDR2 SMNVEV come from the germline V gene (reference sequence). The CDR3 loop reads CASKGTGFNSPLHF. As DNA, the CDR3 is TGTGCCAGCAAGGGGACAGGGTTTAATTCACCCCTCCACTTT.

This sequence joins TRBV10-3 and TRBJ2-2; weak D call: TRBD1 (6 bases). The length of the CDR3 is 18 residues. Deletions cut 5 bases from V and 7 bases from J, with 26 bases between. Per germline, CDR1 ENHRY and CDR2 SYGVKD. CDR3: CAISPGRDTLGKYGELFF. The CDR3, as DNA: TGTGCCATCAGTCCAGGCCGGGACACCCTAGGGAAGTACGGGGAGCTGTTTTTT.

The V and J genes are TRBV7-9 and TRBJ1-2, with 8 bases identical to TRBD1. Losses at the gene ends were 1 base for V and 6 bases for J; bases not matched to a gene: 7. The germline V gene has CDR1 SEHNR and CDR2 FQNEAQ (reference sequence). There are 15 residues in the CDR3. The CDR3 sequence is CASSLDWDRMNGYTF. CDR3 in DNA: TGTGCCAGCAGCTTAGATTGGGACAGGATGAATGGCTACACCTTC.

The rearrangement links TRBV6-2 or TRBV6-3 to TRBJ1-1, with TRBD1 identical over 7 bases. Germline V gene data show CDR1 as MNHEY and CDR2 as SVGEGT. The ends lost 0 bases at V and 3 bases at J; junction bases unmatched: 1. This CDR3 is 14 amino acids long. Here the CDR3 reads CASSYSTGYTEAFF. The CDR3 region has the DNA TGTGCCAGCAGTTACTCGACAGGGTACACTGAAGCTTTCTTT.

The chain joins TRBV6-1 to TRBJ1-1; no reliable D call. The CDR3 runs to 12 residues. V was trimmed by 1 base and J by 7 bases, leaving 7 bases between them. Germline-derived CDR1 and CDR2 are MNHNS and SASEGT. The CDR3, as DNA: TGTGCCAGCAGTGAAGGGAGGTTTGAAGCTTTCTTT. Amino acids: CASSEGRFEAFF.

CDR3 protein: CASSLREGFEAFF. The DNA of the CDR3 is TGTGCCAGCAGCCTGCGGGAAGGGTTTGAAGCTTTCTTT. The chain links TRBV7-9 to TRBJ1-1; D is ambiguous. The CDR3 consists of 13 residues. Germline CDR1 and CDR2: SEHNR and FQNEAQ (reference sequence). Trimming stripped 5 bases from V and 7 bases from J, with 14 bases between.

The rearrangement uses TRBV9 and TRBJ1-5; D not certain. The CDR3 extends over 12 amino acids. V gave up 3 bases and J gave up 5 bases, with 6 bases separating them. Germline V lookup: CDR1 SGDLS, CDR2 YYNGEE. The DNA of the CDR3 is TGTGCCAGCAGCGCTAAATATCAGCCCCAGCATTTT. Its protein product is CASSAKYQPQHF.

The chain joins TRBV3-1 (or the pseudogene TRBV3-2) to TRBJ2-1; 9 positions agree with TRBD2. V gave up 2 bases and J gave up 9 bases; unmatched junction bases: 5. Germline V CDR1 and CDR2: LGHDT, YNNKEL (reference sequence). This CDR3 region has 14 residues. The CDR3 sequence is CASSQPGLAGEQFF. The CDR3 DNA sequence: TGTGCCAGCAGCCAACCGGGACTAGCCGGTGAGCAGTTCTTC.

The chain recombines TRBV4-2 with TRBJ1-5, with 9 nucleotides matching TRBD1. This CDR3 region has 17 residues. V was pared by 4 bases and J by 3 bases, with 10 bases of the junction left unmatched. The germline V gene encodes CDR1 LGHNA and CDR2 YNFKEQ. As DNA, the CDR3 is TGTGCCAGCAGCCCGATCCCGCGACAGGGGGACAATCAGCCCCAGCATTTT. It is translated as CASSPIPRQGDNQPQHF.